The rows below give T cell receptor beta chains drawn from one sample of a study of T cells after yellow fever vaccination. Each CDR3 protein is one row after TCRdb ran MiXCR on the 5' RACE reads. The data contain 310,000 or so distinct CDR3 sequences, 3% to 4.5% of them seen just once; the ten biggest clones take up about 20%. The sample in question was PBMCs, obtained on the day of the yellow fever booster vaccination. The receptors were sampled from a young man who received the YFV17D yellow fever vaccine. Each CDR3 is given with its conserved first and last residue. D genes are given only for firm matches. Rows may omit the clone size; those that give it use once, few, many or a size class.

size: few; D: .; J: TRBJ2-7; V: TRBV6-6; DNA: TGTGCCAGCAGCCAGGATTGGGGTCGAGGCGAGCAGTACTTC; CDR3: CASSQDWGRGEQYF
size: .; D: .; J: TRBJ1-3; V: TRBV19; DNA: TGTGCCAGTACCGTGGTGGGGCCGCGGGGCACAGTTGGAAACACCATATATTTT; CDR3: CASTVVGPRGTVGNTIYF
size: many; D: TRBD1; J: TRBJ2-2; V: TRBV29-1; DNA: TGCAGCGTTGGACCCCGGGGGACAGGGGGCAATCCGAACACCGGGGAGCTGTTTTTT; CDR3: CSVGPRGTGGNPNTGELFF
size: .; D: .; J: TRBJ1-2; V: TRBV3-1; DNA: TGTGCCAGCAGCCTCATGATTAGAGGGGTTGGCTACACCTTC; CDR3: CASSLMIRGVGYTF
size: few; D: .; J: TRBJ1-6; V: TRBV5-5; DNA: TGTGCCAGCAGTGCGGGCTATTCCTATAATTCACCCCTCCACTTT; CDR3: CASSAGYSYNSPLHF
size: many; D: TRBD2; J: TRBJ2-1; V: TRBV7-8; DNA: TGTGCCAGCAGCATCCGTCCGGGGACTAGCGTGTACAATGAGCAGTTCTTC; CDR3: CASSIRPGTSVYNEQFF
size: many; D: .; J: TRBJ2-4; V: TRBV29-1; DNA: TGCAGCGTTGCTCCCCTAGAATCTATCCAAAACATTCAGTACTTC; CDR3: CSVAPLESIQNIQYF
size: few; D: .; J: TRBJ1-2; V: TRBV9; DNA: TGTGCCAGCAGCGTAGACAACAGGGCGCGAGGGAAATCCTATGGCTACACCTTC; CDR3: CASSVDNRARGKSYGYTF
size: many; D: .; J: TRBJ2-7; V: TRBV7-3; DNA: TGTGCCAGCAGCTTAGGGGCCAGCGGTAAGCAGTACTTC; CDR3: CASSLGASGKQYF
size: .; D: TRBD1; J: TRBJ1-5; V: TRBV5-4; DNA: TGTGCCAGCAGCTTTGGGACAGGTCAGCGCCAGCATTTT; CDR3: CASSFGTGQRQHF
size: many; D: .; J: TRBJ2-3; V: TRBV20-1; DNA: TGCAGTGCTAGTCGGGGTAGGAGCCCAGATACGCAGTATTTT; CDR3: CSASRGRSPDTQYF
size: many; D: .; J: TRBJ1-4; V: TRBV15; DNA: TGTGCCACCAGCACAGCAGGGGCTACTAATGAAAAACTGTTTTTT; CDR3: CATSTAGATNEKLFF
size: many; D: .; J: TRBJ2-3; V: TRBV5-1; DNA: TGCGCCAGCAGCTTGATGTTGCGCACAGATACGCAGTATTTT; CDR3: CASSLMLRTDTQYF
size: many; D: .; J: TRBJ1-3; V: TRBV6-1; DNA: TGTGCCAGCACCGAAGGGCAGATCGGTGGAAACACCATATATTTT; CDR3: CASTEGQIGGNTIYF
size: .; D: TRBD2; J: TRBJ2-3; V: TRBV7-3; DNA: TGTGCCAGCGCCCGTGGCTGGGCGGGGGACCTCACGCAGTATTTT; CDR3: CASARGWAGDLTQYF
size: .; D: .; J: TRBJ1-2; V: TRBV11-2; DNA: TGTGCCAGCAGCTTAGATCCCTGGCGGCCCTATGGCTACACCTTC; CDR3: CASSLDPWRPYGYTF
size: .; D: TRBD1; J: TRBJ1-5; V: TRBV7-2; DNA: TGTGCCAGCAGCTTAGGCATGGGGACAGGGCCTGGACAGCCCCAGCATTTT; CDR3: CASSLGMGTGPGQPQHF
size: many; D: TRBD2; J: TRBJ2-3; V: TRBV7-2; DNA: TGTGCCAGCAGCCCGCGGACTAGCAAACTCCTCCGCTACCCCACAGATACGCAGTATTTT; CDR3: CASSPRTSKLLRYPTDTQYF
size: .; D: TRBD2; J: TRBJ2-5; V: TRBV5-6; DNA: TGTGCCAGCAGCTTCGTCGGGAGGGGCGGGGAGACCCAGTACTTC; CDR3: CASSFVGRGGETQYF
size: .; D: .; J: TRBJ2-7; V: TRBV6-1; DNA: TGTGCCAGCAGTGAGAGACAGGAGGCCTACGAGCAGTACTTC; CDR3: CASSERQEAYEQYF
size: many; D: .; J: TRBJ1-4; V: TRBV9; DNA: TGTGCCAGCAGCGGAACAGGGTCGCGGGAAAAACTGTTTTTT; CDR3: CASSGTGSREKLFF
size: many; D: .; J: TRBJ2-3; V: TRBV7-9; DNA: TGTGCCAGCAGCTGGGACCTAAGCACAGATACGCAGTATTTT; CDR3: CASSWDLSTDTQYF
size: many; D: .; J: TRBJ2-1; V: TRBV4-1; DNA: TGCGCCAGCAGCCCCCGACTTGACAATGAGCAGTTCTTC; CDR3: CASSPRLDNEQFF
size: few; D: .; J: TRBJ2-1; V: TRBV7-9; DNA: TGTGCCAGCAGCTTAAGCCAGTCCGCTACCTACAATGAGCAGTTCTTC; CDR3: CASSLSQSATYNEQFF
size: many; D: .; J: TRBJ1-3; V: TRBV5-1; DNA: TGCGCCAGCAGCGGCGCACAGGGCTCTGGAAACACCATATATTTT; CDR3: CASSGAQGSGNTIYF
size: few; D: TRBD1; J: TRBJ2-1; V: TRBV10-3; DNA: TGTGCCACTTGGACAGGAAACAATGAGCAGTTCTTC; CDR3: CATWTGNNEQFF
size: .; D: TRBD1; J: TRBJ1-1; V: TRBV7-2; DNA: TGTGCCAGCAGCTTAGATAGGGGGCTTAGCACTGAAGCTTTCTTT; CDR3: CASSLDRGLSTEAFF
size: many; D: .; J: TRBJ2-1; V: TRBV5-6; DNA: TGTGCCAGCAGCCTGACACTTTACAATGAGCAGTTCTTC; CDR3: CASSLTLYNEQFF
size: many; D: TRBD2; J: TRBJ2-3; V: TRBV9; DNA: TGTGCCAGCAGCCTCCAAGCGGGGGGCACAGATACGCAGTATTTT; CDR3: CASSLQAGGTDTQYF
size: many; D: .; J: TRBJ2-5; V: TRBV28; DNA: TGTGCCAGCAGTACCCCAATCGGGGCAGGTCAAGAGACCCAGTACTTC; CDR3: CASSTPIGAGQETQYF
size: few; D: .; J: TRBJ1-2; V: TRBV5-4; DNA: TGTGCCAGCAGCTTGGTAGCCGCGGACGGCTACACCTTC; CDR3: CASSLVAADGYTF
size: .; D: TRBD2; J: TRBJ2-1; V: TRBV5-4; DNA: TGTGCCAGCAGCTTGACTAGCGTAGGGGTGGCTGAGCAGTTCTTC; CDR3: CASSLTSVGVAEQFF
size: .; D: .; J: TRBJ1-1; V: TRBV7-9; DNA: TGTTCCATCCGCCGGGAAGAAACGAGGACTGAAGCTTTCTTT; CDR3: CSIRREETRTEAFF
size: .; D: TRBD2; J: TRBJ2-7; V: TRBV12-3/TRBV12-4; DNA: TGTGCCAGCAGTTGGCCCGCGGGGGGCATAAACGAGCAGTACTTC; CDR3: CASSWPAGGINEQYF
size: many; D: TRBD1; J: TRBJ2-7; V: TRBV9; DNA: TGTGCCAGCAGCACGGGACAGGGGAACTACGAGCAGTACTTC; CDR3: CASSTGQGNYEQYF
size: many; D: TRBD1; J: TRBJ1-2; V: TRBV4-3; DNA: TGCGCCAGCAGCCAAGATCCTTCCGACAGGGCCTGGGGCTATGGCTACACCTTC; CDR3: CASSQDPSDRAWGYGYTF
size: .; D: TRBD1; J: TRBJ2-1; V: TRBV29-1; DNA: TGCAGCGGGCTTCGGGACAGGGGTAGCAATGAGCAGTTCTTC; CDR3: CSGLRDRGSNEQFF
size: few; D: .; J: TRBJ1-6; V: TRBV5-4; DNA: TGTGCCAGCAGCCCGGGGGTCGAAATTAATTCACCCCTCCACTTT; CDR3: CASSPGVEINSPLHF
size: many; D: .; J: TRBJ1-5; V: TRBV7-2; DNA: TGTGCCAGCAGCTTAATCGGTGCGGCCGGGGAAAGTCAGCCCCAGCATTTT; CDR3: CASSLIGAAGESQPQHF
size: many; D: .; J: TRBJ2-5; V: TRBV18; DNA: TGTGCCAGCTCACCAGGGAATAGGCAAGAGACCCAGTACTTC; CDR3: CASSPGNRQETQYF
size: many; D: .; J: TRBJ2-3; V: TRBV11-1; DNA: TGTGCCAGCAGCTTAAGAACAGATACGCAGTATTTT; CDR3: CASSLRTDTQYF
size: few; D: .; J: TRBJ2-2; V: TRBV28; DNA: TGTGCCAGCAGTTTGACCGTAGGGGACACGAACACCGGGGAGCTGTTTTTT; CDR3: CASSLTVGDTNTGELFF
size: many; D: .; J: TRBJ1-2; V: TRBV27; DNA: TGTGCCAGCAGTCTAAGAAGTAACTATGGCTACACCTTC; CDR3: CASSLRSNYGYTF
size: many; D: .; J: TRBJ2-1; V: TRBV6-6; DNA: TGTGCCAGCATTGATACTGAGCAGTTCTTC; CDR3: CASIDTEQFF
size: few; D: .; J: TRBJ2-1; V: TRBV11-2; DNA: TGTGCCAGCAGCTTAGCGGTAGGTTTTTACAATGAGCAGTTCTTC; CDR3: CASSLAVGFYNEQFF
size: .; D: .; J: TRBJ1-2; V: TRBV5-6; DNA: TGTGCCAGCAGCTTGTTGGGTGGCTATGGCTACACCTTC; CDR3: CASSLLGGYGYTF
size: .; D: .; J: TRBJ2-3; V: TRBV20-1; DNA: TGCAGTGCTTCTCCGGGACCCACAGATACGCAGTATTTT; CDR3: CSASPGPTDTQYF
size: .; D: .; J: TRBJ1-2; V: TRBV20-1; DNA: TGCAGTGCTACTAACGAACAGGGAGGCGGCTACACCTTC; CDR3: CSATNEQGGGYTF
size: few; D: .; J: TRBJ1-1; V: TRBV4-1; DNA: TGCGCCAGCAGCCAAAGCCCGGGCCTCTCCTACCACACTGAAGCTTTCTTT; CDR3: CASSQSPGLSYHTEAFF
size: few; D: .; J: TRBJ2-2; V: TRBV14; DNA: TGTGCCAGCAGCCAATACGGGTTTGGCGGGGAGCTGTTTTTT; CDR3: CASSQYGFGGELFF
size: many; D: .; J: TRBJ2-2; V: TRBV29-1; DNA: TGCAGCGTTGAAAGGGTGGACAGGAACACCGGGGAGCTGTTTTTT; CDR3: CSVERVDRNTGELFF
size: many; D: TRBD2; J: TRBJ2-5; V: TRBV3-1; DNA: TGTGCCAGCAGCCACGGACTAGCGGGTGACCAGTACTTC; CDR3: CASSHGLAGDQYF
size: many; D: TRBD1; J: TRBJ1-2; V: TRBV29-1; DNA: TGCAGCGTCAGACAGGGGGATGGCTACACCTTC; CDR3: CSVRQGDGYTF
size: many; D: .; J: TRBJ1-2; V: TRBV6-6; DNA: TGTGCCAGCATATCGGGGCCACAGGGTAGGGCTAACTATGGCTACACCTTC; CDR3: CASISGPQGRANYGYTF
size: many; D: .; J: TRBJ2-2; V: TRBV7-6; DNA: TGTGCCAGCAGCTTACCGTCGGTGGGAACGAACACCGGGGAGCTGTTTTTT; CDR3: CASSLPSVGTNTGELFF
size: few; D: .; J: TRBJ1-2; V: TRBV5-1; DNA: TGCGCCACCAAAGACAGCCACCTTAACTATGGCTACACCTTC; CDR3: CATKDSHLNYGYTF
size: .; D: .; J: TRBJ2-3; V: TRBV27; DNA: TGTGCCAGCAGTTTATCGAGACGCAGCTCGGCCCCGCAGTATTTT; CDR3: CASSLSRRSSAPQYF